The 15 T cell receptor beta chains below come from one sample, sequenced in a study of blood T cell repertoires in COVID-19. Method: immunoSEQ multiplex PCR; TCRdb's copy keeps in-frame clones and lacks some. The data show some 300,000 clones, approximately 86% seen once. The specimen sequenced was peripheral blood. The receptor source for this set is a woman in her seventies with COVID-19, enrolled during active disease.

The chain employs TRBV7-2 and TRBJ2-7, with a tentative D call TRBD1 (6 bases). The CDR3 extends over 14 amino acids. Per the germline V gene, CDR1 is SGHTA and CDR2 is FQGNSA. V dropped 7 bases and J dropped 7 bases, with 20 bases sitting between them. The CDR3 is CASTPRGRGREQYF. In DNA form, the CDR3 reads TGTGCCAGCACTCCCCGGGGCAGGGGTAGGGAGCAGTACTTC.

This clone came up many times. CDR3 amino acids: CASSLNTGGTEAFF. Here the CDR3 DNA reads TGCGCCAGCAGCCTAAACACAGGGGGCACTGAAGCTTTCTTT. The chain carries TRBV4-3 and TRBJ1-1, with 8 bases identical to TRBD1. The CDR3 is made up of 14 amino acids. V gave up 4 bases and J gave up 4 bases; unmatched junction bases: 5. CDR1 LGHNA and CDR2 YSLEER come from the germline V gene.

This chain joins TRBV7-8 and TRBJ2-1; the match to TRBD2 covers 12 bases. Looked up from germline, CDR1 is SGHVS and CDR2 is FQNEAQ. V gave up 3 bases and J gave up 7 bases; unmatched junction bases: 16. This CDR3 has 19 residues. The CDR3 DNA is TGTGCCAGCAGCTTCTCCGCCCGTCTAGCGGGGGGGCCTCATAATGAGCAGTTCTTC. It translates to CASSFSARLAGGPHNEQFF.

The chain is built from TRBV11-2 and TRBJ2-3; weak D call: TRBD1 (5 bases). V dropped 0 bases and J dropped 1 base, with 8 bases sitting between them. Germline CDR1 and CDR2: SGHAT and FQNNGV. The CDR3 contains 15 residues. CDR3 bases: TGTGCCAGCAGCTTAGAGGTCAGGGGCACAGATACGCAGTATTTT. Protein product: CASSLEVRGTDTQYF.

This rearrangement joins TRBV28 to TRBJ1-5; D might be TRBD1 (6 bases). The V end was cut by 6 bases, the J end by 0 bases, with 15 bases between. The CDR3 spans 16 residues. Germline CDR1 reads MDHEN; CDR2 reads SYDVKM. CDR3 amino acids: CASRRGGAASNQPQHF. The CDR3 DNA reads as TGTGCCAGCAGGAGGGGGGGTGCAGCTAGCAATCAGCCCCAGCATTTT.

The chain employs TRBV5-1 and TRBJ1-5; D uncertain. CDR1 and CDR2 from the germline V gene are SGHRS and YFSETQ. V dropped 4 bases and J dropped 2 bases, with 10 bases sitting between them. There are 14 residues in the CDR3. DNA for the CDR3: TGCGCCAGCAGCCTCGGCGGAGGCAATCAGCCCCAGCATTTT. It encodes CASSLGGGNQPQHF.

This chain's CDR3 is CASSSQGLENTEAFF. In nucleotides, the CDR3 is TGTGCCAGCAGCTCTCAGGGTTTGGAGAACACTGAAGCTTTCTTT. The gene calls are TRBV9 and TRBJ1-1, with TRBD1 as a possible D gene (5 bases). Germline CDR1 reads SGDLS; CDR2 reads YYNGEE. CDR3 length: 15 residues. Trimming took 4 bases from V and 1 from J, leaving 14 bases between them.

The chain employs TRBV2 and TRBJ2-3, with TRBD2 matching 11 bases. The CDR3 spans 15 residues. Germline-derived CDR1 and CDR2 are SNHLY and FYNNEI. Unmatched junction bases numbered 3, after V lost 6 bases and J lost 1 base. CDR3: CASREGLAGTDTQYF. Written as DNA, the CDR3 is TGTGCCAGCAGGGAGGGACTAGCGGGCACAGATACGCAGTATTTT.

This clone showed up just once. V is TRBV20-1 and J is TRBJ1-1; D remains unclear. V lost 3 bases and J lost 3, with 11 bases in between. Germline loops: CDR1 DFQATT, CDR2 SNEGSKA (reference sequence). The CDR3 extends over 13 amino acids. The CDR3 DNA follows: TGCAGTGCTAGTCTACAGAAAGACACTGAAGCTTTCTTT. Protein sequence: CSASLQKDTEAFF.

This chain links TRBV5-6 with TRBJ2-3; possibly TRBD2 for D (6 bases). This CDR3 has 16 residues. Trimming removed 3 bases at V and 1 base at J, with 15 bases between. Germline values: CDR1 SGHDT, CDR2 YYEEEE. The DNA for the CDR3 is TGTGCCAGCAGCTCACTCCCGACTAGGGGCACAGATACGCAGTATTTT. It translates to CASSSLPTRGTDTQYF.

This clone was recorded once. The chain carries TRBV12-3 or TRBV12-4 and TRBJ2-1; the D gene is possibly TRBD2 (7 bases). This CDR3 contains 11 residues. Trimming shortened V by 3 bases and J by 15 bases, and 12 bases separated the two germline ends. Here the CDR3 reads CASSLGGPGFF. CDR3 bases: TGTGCCAGCAGTTTGGGGGGGCCGGGGTTCTTC.

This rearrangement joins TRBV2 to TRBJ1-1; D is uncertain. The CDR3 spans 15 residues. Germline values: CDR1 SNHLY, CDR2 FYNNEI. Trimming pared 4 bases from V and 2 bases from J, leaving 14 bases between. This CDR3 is CASSVSPPENTEAFF. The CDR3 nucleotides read TGTGCCAGCAGTGTCTCACCCCCAGAAAACACTGAAGCTTTCTTT. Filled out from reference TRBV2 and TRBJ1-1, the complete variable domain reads EPEVTQTPSHQVTQMGQEVILRCVPISNHLYFYWYRQILGQKVEFLVSFYNNEISEKSEIFDDQFSVERPDGSNFTLKIRSTKLEDSAMYFCASSVSPPENTEAFFGQGTRLTVV.

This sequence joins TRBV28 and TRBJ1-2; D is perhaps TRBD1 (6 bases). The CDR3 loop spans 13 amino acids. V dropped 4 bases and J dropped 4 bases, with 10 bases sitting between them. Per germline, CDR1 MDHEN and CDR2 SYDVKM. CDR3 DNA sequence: TGTGCCAGCAGTTACCAGGACAGCTATGGCTACACCTTC. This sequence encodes CASSYQDSYGYTF.

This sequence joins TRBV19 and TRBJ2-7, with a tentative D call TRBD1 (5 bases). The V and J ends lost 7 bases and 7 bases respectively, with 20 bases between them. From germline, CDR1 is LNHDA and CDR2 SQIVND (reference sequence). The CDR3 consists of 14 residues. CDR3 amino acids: CASTSTARLNEQYF. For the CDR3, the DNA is TGTGCCAGTACTTCGACAGCCCGACTGAATGAGCAGTACTTC.

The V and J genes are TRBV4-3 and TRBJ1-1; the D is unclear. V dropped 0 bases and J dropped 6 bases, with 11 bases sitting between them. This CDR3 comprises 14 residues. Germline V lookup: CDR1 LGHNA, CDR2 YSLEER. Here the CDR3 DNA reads TGCGCCAGCAGCCAAGAAGGCAGGCGGGCTGAAGCTTTCTTT. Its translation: CASSQEGRRAEAFF.